This T cell receptor beta chain is drawn from a study of OX40 agonist ivuxolimab in advanced cancers. As for the study in general: Every 2 weeks, ivuxolimab was infused into the patients intravenously at between 0.01 and 10 mg/kg. The mean age was approximately 60 years, ranging from about 20 to 90, with about 87% of participants male.

V lost 7 bases and J lost 4, with 16 bases in between. This CDR3 has 15 amino acids. CDR1 MNHEY and CDR2 SVGAGI come from the germline V gene. On this clone itself: Its antigen is as yet unknown.

Study outcomes and limitations: Nonresponders, in some cases, also had low normalized T-cell clonal expansion.

Profiling relied on immunoSEQ multiplex PCR, and the TCRdb table lists in-frame clones only, not all of them. The sample lists 60,000 to 70,000 clones, 80% occurring once. The chain couples TRBV6-5 to TRBJ1-4; D is undetermined. The receptor comes from an adult with an advanced solid tumor such as melanoma, head and neck, liver or kidney cancer. Sequenced material: CD4+ or CD8+ T cells sorted from blood, taken in a trial of the OX40 agonist ivuxolimab. The CDR3 loop reads CASTRSRGVNEKLFF. CDR3 nucleotide sequence: TGTGCCAGCACCCGGAGTCGGGGAGTTAATGAAAAACTGTTTTTT.